The TCR beta chain under discussion was sequenced for a study of CD8+ T cells in alopecia areata (dated by TCRdb to the late 2010s). Context from the whole study: Treated patients were enrolled in an open-label pilot trial of oral tofacitinib, 5 to 10 mg twice daily, for moderate-to-severe alopecia areata. Patients stayed on tofacitinib for 6 to 18 months and then had 6 months of follow-up off drug so that delayed response and recurrence could be assessed. In treated patients, disease severity was measured using the SALT score, which gives the percentage of scalp surface area affected. High-throughput TCRbeta sequencing was used to examine T cell clonal expansion in alopecia areata in both the C3H/HeJ mouse model and human patients. On the human side, TCRbeta sequencing was run on scalp tissue and on sorted CD4+ and CD8+ peripheral blood T cells from healthy controls and from alopecia areata patients with either patchy or totalis/universalis disease. Biopsies were taken from tofacitinib-treated patients at baseline and at 4 and 24 weeks of treatment, and a later scalp biopsy was taken in several of the tofacitinib-treated patients. Scalp clonality was compared among normal scalp (n=4), patchy alopecia areata scalp (n=8), and alopecia totalis/universalis scalp (n=8). RNA was extracted with the PAXgene miRNA kit for fixed scalp, the miRNeasy kit for PBMCs, and the RNeasy kit for mouse skin. TCRbeta CDR3 regions were amplified by immunoSEQ multiplex PCR with 35 Vbeta forward and 13 Jbeta reverse primers. Paper-wide results and their limitations: The treated cohort was small, with a single nonresponder, so links between baseline CD8+ expansion and response need larger studies. Unlike mouse skin, where gammadelta T cells dominate, normal human skin contains resident alphabeta T cells that get sequenced too, which complicates analysis of the scalp TCR repertoire. Scalp clonality and the number of expanded CD8+ clones among the top 100 scalp clones were significantly decreased by tofacitinib. Shared TCR sequences between patients were less evident than in mice, which may be partly attributable to HLA diversity in the patient population. Many expanded lesional clones were found to persist in scalp and blood during tofacitinib treatment, and relapse after treatment cessation may be partly explained by this persistence. Compared with normal scalp, lesional scalp had higher clonality and more expanded CD8+ clones, particularly in alopecia totalis/universalis, a pattern that suggests antigenic drive.

The library relied on the immunoSEQ multiplex PCR assay. To provide template for TCR sequencing, every sample had RNA extracted and reverse transcribed into cDNA. First-strand cDNA was synthesized using SuperScript III with a 2:1 mix of oligo-dT and random hexamers. A synthetic immune receptor repertoire was used to assess amplification bias, and residual bias was removed computationally. The authors' analysis ran thus. Raw reads were preprocessed for error removal, and CDR3 was defined according to IMGT conventions as running from the conserved cysteine to phenylalanine. Clonality was computed as 1 minus the Shannon entropy, with the entropy normalized by log2 of the number of productive unique TCRs. CD4 or CD8 identity of scalp clones was inferred by cross-referencing scalp TCRbeta sequences with sorted blood CD4 and CD8 repertoires. In TCRdb, the immuneACCESS table is reduced to in-frame sequences with V and J assigned. These tables do not hold every clone; where another copy was compared, an unresolved V gene accounts for under half, and the others remain unexplained. The V and J calls and the clone size are those of that table, but D and trimming were determined from the DNA. This sample is represented by more than 150,000 clones; 51% of them were singletons. The ten largest clones take up roughly 9.1% of the sample.

V is pared back by 4 bases and J by 10 bases, with 17 bases lying between the germline termini. The germline V gene encodes CDR1 LGHNA and CDR2 YNFKEQ. The CDR3 measures 15 amino acids from cysteine to phenylalanine. Of the read, only the CDR3 DNA is kept; its 45 bases are in frame from base 1. The sample's treatment or condition label, decoded: oral pan-JAK inhibitor, 5-10 mg twice daily. Peripheral blood and lesional scalp punch biopsies were obtained from patients with alopecia areata. PBMCs were separated by density centrifugation and stained for CD3, CD4 and CD8, after which CD4+ and CD8+ T cells were sorted on a FACSAria. This clone showed up just a few times. Its specific antigen is unknown. Per-base quality was not reported, and no clone a single base away is much larger than it.

The chain is made from TRBV4-2 and TRBJ1-6; the D gene is perhaps TRBD1, on 6 matching bases. The clonotype originates from a human donor with alopecia areata. Here the sequenced sample was CD8+ T cells sorted from blood, taken around week 54, from a patient treated with tofacitinib. The DNA is as follows: TGTGCCAGCAGCCCCCAGGGGCAGGGTGAATCACCCCTCCACTTT. It encodes CASSPQGQGESPLHF.